Below, 6 T cell receptor beta chains from the same sample are listed, as sequenced in a study of siplizumab effects on memory and regulatory T cells. Clones were read by immunoSEQ multiplex PCR, and TCRdb kept only the in-frame ones, dropping some. The sample has more than 85,000 clones, around 89% seen once. The specimen sequenced was CD4+ T cells sorted from blood. The receptor source for this set is a human donor in good health.

Points on this clone: Sequence at one end of the junction differs from germline and may be a read error. V gene TRBV6-1 combines with J gene TRBJ1-1; D unresolved. CDR3 length: 9 amino acids. Looked up from germline, CDR1 is MNHNS and CDR2 is SASEGT. The CDR3 reads CASSERRKF. Written as DNA, the CDR3 is TGTGCCAGCAGTGAAAGGCGTAAGTTT.

The gene calls are TRBV29-1 and TRBJ1-5; D is unclear. Germline CDR1 SQVTM, CDR2 ANQGSEA. This CDR3 region has 13 residues. V was clipped by 7 bases and J by 3 bases, with 13 bases between them. DNA of the CDR3: TGCAGCGCCTCAGGAGGAGTCAATCAGCCCCAGCATTTT. It codes for CSASGGVNQPQHF.

This clone appeared a few times. The chain's CDR3 is CASSLVSAGTGELFF. The CDR3 nucleotides are TGTGCCAGCAGCTTAGTTTCGGCGGGCACCGGGGAGCTGTTTTTT. The rearrangement joins TRBV11-2 to TRBJ2-2; TRBD2 might be the D (5 bases). Trimming stripped 1 base from V and 4 bases from J, with 10 bases between. CDR3 size: 15 residues. The germline CDR1 and CDR2 sequences are SGHAT and FQNNGV.

V and J are TRBV19 and TRBJ2-7; TRBD2 matches at 9 bases. V lost 6 bases, J lost 0 bases, and 18 bases stayed unmatched. The germline gives CDR1 LNHDA, CDR2 SQIVND (reference sequence). This CDR3 has 19 residues. The CDR3 reads CASSDRGPEGSGSSYEQYF. The CDR3 DNA reads as TGTGCCAGTAGCGACCGGGGCCCGGAGGGTAGCGGGAGCTCCTACGAGCAGTACTTC.

CDR3 DNA: TGTGCCAGTAGTCTCTCTGCGGGCGGTGGCGATGAGCAGTTCTTC. Protein: CASSLSAGGGDEQFF. The chain recombines TRBV19 with TRBJ2-1; D is perhaps TRBD2 (5 bases). V lost 5 bases, J lost 8 bases, and 19 bases lay in between. Germline CDR1 is LNHDA and CDR2 is SQIVND (reference sequence). The CDR3 runs 15 residues.

The rearrangement links TRBV6-9 to TRBJ2-3, with TRBD2 identical over 7 bases. This CDR3 comprises 15 residues. Trimming took 3 bases from V and 1 from J; bases not matched to a gene: 4. Germline V lookup: CDR1 MNHGY, CDR2 SVAAGI. The CDR3 region is CASSYSSGRTDTQYF. CDR3 DNA: TGTGCCAGCAGTTACTCTAGCGGACGCACAGATACGCAGTATTTT.